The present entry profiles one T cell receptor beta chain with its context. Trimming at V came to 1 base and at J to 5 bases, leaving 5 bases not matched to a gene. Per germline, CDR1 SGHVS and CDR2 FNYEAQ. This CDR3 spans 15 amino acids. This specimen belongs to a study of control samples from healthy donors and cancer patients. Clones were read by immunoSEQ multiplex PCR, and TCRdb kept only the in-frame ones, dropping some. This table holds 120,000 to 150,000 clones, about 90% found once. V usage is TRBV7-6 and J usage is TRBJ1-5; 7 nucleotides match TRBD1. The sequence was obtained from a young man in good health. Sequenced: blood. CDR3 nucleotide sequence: TGTGCCAGCAGCTTAGGGGACAGACCGTATCAGCCCCAGCATTTT. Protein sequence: CASSLGDRPYQPQHF.